This T cell receptor (beta chain) was profiled in a study of tumor-infiltrating lymphocytes in primary liver carcinoma. Findings of the study overall: Only about 8-24% of top clones were detected in each of the five tumor regions. Overlap between tumor regions exceeded overlap of tumor with adjacent tissue or blood.

Remarks on this clonotype: Its antigen remains unidentified. One end of the junction varies from germline; a read error may be responsible.

The CDR3 length is 14 residues. Germline CDR1 and CDR2: SGHAT and FQDESV (reference sequence). The investigators made TCR beta cDNA from about 500 ng total RNA, using a constant-region primer. ARM-PCR, slightly modified, supplied the TCR beta libraries through three nested multiplex PCR rounds. For 10 cycles apiece, the opening two PCR rounds ran with TRBV1-TRBV30 forward primers and a C-beta reverse primer. TCRdb fed the multiplex PCR reads into MiXCR, producing one record per CDR3 protein. Found here are 45,000 to 65,000 distinct CDR3 sequences, around 77% of them singletons; the top ten hold roughly 25%. Starting material for RNA and DNA co-extraction consisted of roughly 19-31 mg of unsorted bulk tissue. HBV chronically infected the treatment-naive patients.

The genes are TRBV11-1 and TRBJ2-3; D call uncertain. The TCR originated in a man aged 35 to 55 with primary liver carcinoma and hepatitis B virus infection. What was sequenced was liver tumor tissue from sampling region 5. Sample subset: tumor region T5, tumor centre. The CDR3 DNA reads TGTGCCAGCAGCCCACCCCTCGAAGCAGATACGCAGTATTTC. Its translation is CASSPPLEADTQYF. Together with reference TRBV11-1 and TRBJ2-3, the CDR3 gives the full variable domain: EAEVAQSPRYKITEKSQAVAFWCDPISGHATLYWYRQILGQGPELLVQFQDESVVDDSQLPKDRFSAERLKGVDSTLKIQPAELGDSAMYLCASSPPLEADTQYFGPGTRLTVL.